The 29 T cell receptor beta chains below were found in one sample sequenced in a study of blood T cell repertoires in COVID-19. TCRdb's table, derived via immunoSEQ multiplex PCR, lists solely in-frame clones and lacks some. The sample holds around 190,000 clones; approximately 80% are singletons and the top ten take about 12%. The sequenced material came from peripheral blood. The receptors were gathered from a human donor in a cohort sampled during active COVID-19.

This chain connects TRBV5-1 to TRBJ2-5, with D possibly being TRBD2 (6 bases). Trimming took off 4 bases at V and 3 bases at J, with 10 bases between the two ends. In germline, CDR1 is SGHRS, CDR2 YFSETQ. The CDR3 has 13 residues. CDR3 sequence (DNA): TGCGCCAGCAGCCCCGCGGGGAAAGAGACCCAGTACTTC. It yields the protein CASSPAGKETQYF.

CDR3: CSVVFTGERSAYEQYF. Written as DNA, the CDR3 is TGCAGCGTTGTCTTTACAGGTGAACGATCTGCCTACGAGCAGTACTTC. The chain combines TRBV29-1 with TRBJ2-7, with a tentative D call TRBD1 (5 bases). The germline V and J ends were trimmed by 4 bases and 2 bases, with 21 bases remaining between them. Germline V lookup: CDR1 SQVTM, CDR2 ANQGSEA. The CDR3 is made up of 16 amino acids.

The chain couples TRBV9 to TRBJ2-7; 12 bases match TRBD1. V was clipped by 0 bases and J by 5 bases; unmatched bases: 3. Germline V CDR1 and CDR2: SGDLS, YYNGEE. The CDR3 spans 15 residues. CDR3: CASSVGGQGAHEQYF. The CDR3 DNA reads TGTGCCAGCAGCGTAGGGGGACAGGGGGCCCACGAGCAGTACTTC.

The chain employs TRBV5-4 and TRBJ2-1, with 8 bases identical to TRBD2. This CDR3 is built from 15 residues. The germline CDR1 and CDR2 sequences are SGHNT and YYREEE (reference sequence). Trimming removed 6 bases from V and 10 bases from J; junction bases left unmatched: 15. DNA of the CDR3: TGTGCCAGCACCACCTTAGCGGGAACACGAAGAGAGCAGTTCTTC. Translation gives CASTTLAGTRREQFF.

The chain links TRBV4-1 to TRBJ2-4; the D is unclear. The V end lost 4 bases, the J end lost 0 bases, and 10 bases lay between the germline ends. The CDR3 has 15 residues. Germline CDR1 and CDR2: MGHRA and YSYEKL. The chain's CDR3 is CASSLFSLAKNIQYF. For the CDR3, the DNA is TGCGCCAGCAGCCTCTTTTCCCTAGCCAAAAACATTCAGTACTTC.

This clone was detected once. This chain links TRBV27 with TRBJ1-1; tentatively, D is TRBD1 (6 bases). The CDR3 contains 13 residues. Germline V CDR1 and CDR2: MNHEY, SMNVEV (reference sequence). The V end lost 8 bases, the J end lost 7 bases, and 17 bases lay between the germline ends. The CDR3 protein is CASGHWGGGEAFF. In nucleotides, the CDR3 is TGTGCCAGCGGCCATTGGGGGGGCGGTGAAGCTTTCTTT.

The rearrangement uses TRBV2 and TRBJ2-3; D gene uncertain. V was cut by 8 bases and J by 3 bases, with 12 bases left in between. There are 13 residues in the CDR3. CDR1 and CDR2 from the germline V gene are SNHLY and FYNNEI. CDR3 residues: CASGASWTDTQYF. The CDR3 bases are TGTGCCAGCGGAGCCTCATGGACAGATACGCAGTATTTT.

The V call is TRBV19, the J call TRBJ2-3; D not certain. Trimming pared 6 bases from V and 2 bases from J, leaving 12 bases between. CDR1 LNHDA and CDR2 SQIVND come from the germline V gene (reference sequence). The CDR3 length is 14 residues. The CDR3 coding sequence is TGTGCCAGTAGCACATATCCCCACACAGATACGCAGTATTTT. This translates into CASSTYPHTDTQYF.

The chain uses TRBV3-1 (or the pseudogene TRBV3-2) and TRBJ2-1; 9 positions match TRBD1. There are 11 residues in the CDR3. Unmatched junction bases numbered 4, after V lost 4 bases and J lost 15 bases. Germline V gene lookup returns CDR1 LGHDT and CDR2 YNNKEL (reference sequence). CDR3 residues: CASSPGTGTFF. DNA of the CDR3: TGTGCCAGCAGCCCCGGGACAGGGACGTTCTTC.

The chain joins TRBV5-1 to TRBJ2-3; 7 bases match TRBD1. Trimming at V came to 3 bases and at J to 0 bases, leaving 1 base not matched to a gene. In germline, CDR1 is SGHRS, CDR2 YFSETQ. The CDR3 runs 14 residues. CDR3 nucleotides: TGCGCCAGCAGCTCGGGACAGAGCACAGATACGCAGTATTTT. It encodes CASSSGQSTDTQYF.

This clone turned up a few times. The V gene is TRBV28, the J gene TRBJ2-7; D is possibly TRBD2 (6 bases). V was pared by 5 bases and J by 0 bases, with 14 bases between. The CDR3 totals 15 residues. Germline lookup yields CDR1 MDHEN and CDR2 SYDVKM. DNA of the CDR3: TGTGCCAGCAGTCCGGCCGGGACTGGCTCCTACGAGCAGTACTTC. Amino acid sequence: CASSPAGTGSYEQYF.

CDR3 in DNA: TGTGCCAGCAGTTTATGGGACAGGGGGCGGAACGAGCAGTACTTC. It yields the protein CASSLWDRGRNEQYF. The genes are TRBV28 and TRBJ2-7, with TRBD1 matching over 11 bases. The CDR3 runs 15 residues. The J segment lost 5 bases and the V segment lost 0 bases, leaving 3 bases of the junction unmatched. Germline CDR1 is MDHEN and CDR2 is SYDVKM.

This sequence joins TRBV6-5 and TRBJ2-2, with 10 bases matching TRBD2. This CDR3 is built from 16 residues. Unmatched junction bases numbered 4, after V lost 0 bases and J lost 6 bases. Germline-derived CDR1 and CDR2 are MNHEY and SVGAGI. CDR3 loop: CASSYSFLAGAGELFF. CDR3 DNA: TGTGCCAGCAGTTACTCTTTTCTAGCGGGAGCCGGGGAGCTGTTTTTT.

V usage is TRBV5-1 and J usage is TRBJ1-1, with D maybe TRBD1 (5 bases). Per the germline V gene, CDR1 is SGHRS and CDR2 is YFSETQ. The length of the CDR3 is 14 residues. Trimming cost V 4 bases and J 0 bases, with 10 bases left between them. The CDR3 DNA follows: TGCGCCAGCAGCAAGACAGAGCTGAACACTGAAGCTTTCTTT. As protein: CASSKTELNTEAFF.

CDR3 DNA: TGTGCCACTATTCGACTAGCGGGAGTGTCCTACGAGCAGTACTTC. Protein product: CATIRLAGVSYEQYF. The J gene is TRBJ2-7, the V gene TRBV2; 12 bases are a match to TRBD2. Germline values: CDR1 SNHLY, CDR2 FYNNEI. CDR3 length: 15 residues. J lost 1 base, V lost 10 bases, and 8 bases had no gene match.

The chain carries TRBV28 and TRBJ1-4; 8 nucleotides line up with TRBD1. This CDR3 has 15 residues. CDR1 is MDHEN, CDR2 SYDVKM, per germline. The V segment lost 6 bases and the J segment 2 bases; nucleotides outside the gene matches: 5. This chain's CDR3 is CASSARQGTNEKLFF. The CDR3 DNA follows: TGTGCCAGCAGCGCTCGACAGGGGACTAATGAAAAACTGTTTTTT.

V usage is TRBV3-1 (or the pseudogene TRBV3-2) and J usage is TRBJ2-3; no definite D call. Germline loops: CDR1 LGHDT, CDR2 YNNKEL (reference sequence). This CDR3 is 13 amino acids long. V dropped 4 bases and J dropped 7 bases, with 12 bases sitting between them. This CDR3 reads CASSPVPLNTQYF. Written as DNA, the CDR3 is TGTGCCAGCAGCCCGGTCCCCCTGAATACGCAGTATTTT.

The CDR3 here is CASRNETGLNTEAFF. DNA for the CDR3: TGTGCCAGCAGAAACGAGACAGGGTTGAACACTGAAGCTTTCTTT. This chain links TRBV6-6 with TRBJ1-1, with 7 bases matching TRBD1. V lost 6 bases and J lost 0; bases outside the gene matches: 7. The CDR3 runs to 15 residues. Germline-derived CDR1 and CDR2 are MNHNY and SVGAGI (reference sequence).

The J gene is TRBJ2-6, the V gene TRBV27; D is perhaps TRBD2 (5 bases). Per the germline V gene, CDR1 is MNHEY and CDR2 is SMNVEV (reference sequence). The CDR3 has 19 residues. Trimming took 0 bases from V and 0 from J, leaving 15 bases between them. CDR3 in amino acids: CASSLSVIGRASGANVLTF. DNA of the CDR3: TGTGCCAGCAGTTTATCGGTTATAGGGCGGGCCTCTGGGGCCAACGTCCTGACTTTC. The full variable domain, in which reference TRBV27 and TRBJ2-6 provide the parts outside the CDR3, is EAQVTQNPRYLITVTGKKLTVTCSQNMNHEYMSWYRQDPGLGLRQIYYSMNVEVTDKGDVPEGYKVSRKEKRNFPLILESPSPNQTSLYFCASSLSVIGRASGANVLTFGAGSRLTVL.

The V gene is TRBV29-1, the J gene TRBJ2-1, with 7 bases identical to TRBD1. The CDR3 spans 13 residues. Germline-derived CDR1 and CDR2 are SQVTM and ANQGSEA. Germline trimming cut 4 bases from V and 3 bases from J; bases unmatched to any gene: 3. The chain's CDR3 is CSVVAGGYNEQFF. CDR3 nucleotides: TGCAGCGTTGTGGCAGGGGGCTACAATGAGCAGTTCTTC.

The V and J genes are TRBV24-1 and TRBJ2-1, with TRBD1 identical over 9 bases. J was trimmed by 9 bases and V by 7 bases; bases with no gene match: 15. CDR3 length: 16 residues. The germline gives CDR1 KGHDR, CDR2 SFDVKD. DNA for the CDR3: TGTGCCACCAGCATCTCCGGGACAGGGATGTCCACTGAGCAGTTCTTC. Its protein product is CATSISGTGMSTEQFF.

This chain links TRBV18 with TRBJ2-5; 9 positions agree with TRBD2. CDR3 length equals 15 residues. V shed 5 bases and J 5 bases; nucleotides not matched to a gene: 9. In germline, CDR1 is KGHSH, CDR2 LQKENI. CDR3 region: CASSSSAGGIETQYF. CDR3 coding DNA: TGTGCCAGCTCATCTTCGGCGGGAGGGATCGAGACCCAGTACTTC.

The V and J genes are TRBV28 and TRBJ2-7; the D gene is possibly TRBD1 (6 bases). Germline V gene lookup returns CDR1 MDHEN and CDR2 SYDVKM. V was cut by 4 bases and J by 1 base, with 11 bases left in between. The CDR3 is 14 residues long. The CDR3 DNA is TGTGCCAGCAGTTCGGACAGAGAGTCCTACGAGCAGTACTTC. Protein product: CASSSDRESYEQYF.

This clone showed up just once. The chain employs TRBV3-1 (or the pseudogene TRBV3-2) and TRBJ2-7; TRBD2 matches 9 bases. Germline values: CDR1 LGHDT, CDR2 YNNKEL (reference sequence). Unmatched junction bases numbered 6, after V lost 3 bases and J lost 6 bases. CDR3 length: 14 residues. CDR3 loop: CASSHSSGRREQYF. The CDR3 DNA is TGTGCCAGCAGCCACAGTAGCGGGAGACGCGAGCAGTACTTC.

The CDR3 nucleotides read TGTGCCAGCAGTGACTCAGGTGACAGGGATGTTTACTCTGGAAACACCATATATTTT. It specifies CASSDSGDRDVYSGNTIYF. V and J are TRBV6-4 and TRBJ1-3, with TRBD1 matching over 7 bases. The CDR3 sequence is 19 residues long. Per the germline V gene, CDR1 is MRHNA and CDR2 is SNTAGT. Trimming cost V 0 bases and J 0 bases; bases outside gene matches: 11.

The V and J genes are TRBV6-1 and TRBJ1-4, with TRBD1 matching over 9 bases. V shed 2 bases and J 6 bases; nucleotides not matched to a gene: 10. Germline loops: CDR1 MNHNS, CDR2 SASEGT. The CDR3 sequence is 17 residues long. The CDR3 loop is CASSEFRTGDIHEKLFF. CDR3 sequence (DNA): TGTGCCAGCAGTGAATTTCGGACAGGGGATATTCATGAAAAACTGTTTTTT.

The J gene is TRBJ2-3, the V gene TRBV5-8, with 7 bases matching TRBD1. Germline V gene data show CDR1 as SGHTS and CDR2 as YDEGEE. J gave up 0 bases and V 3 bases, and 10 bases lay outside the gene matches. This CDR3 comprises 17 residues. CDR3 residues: CASSSHLGQLSTDTQYF. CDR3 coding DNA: TGTGCCAGCAGCTCGCACCTGGGACAGCTCAGCACAGATACGCAGTATTTT.

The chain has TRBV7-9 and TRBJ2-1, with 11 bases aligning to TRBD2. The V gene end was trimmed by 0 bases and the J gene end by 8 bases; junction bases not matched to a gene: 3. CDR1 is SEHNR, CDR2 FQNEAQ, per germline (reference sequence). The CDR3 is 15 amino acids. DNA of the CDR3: TGTGCCAGCAGCTTAGCTACTAGCGGGAGTCATGAGCAGTTCTTC. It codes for CASSLATSGSHEQFF. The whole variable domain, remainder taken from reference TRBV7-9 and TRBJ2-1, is DTGVSQNPRHKITKRGQNVTFRCDPISEHNRLYWYRQTLGQGPEFLTYFQNEAQLEKSRLLSDRFSAERPKGSFSTLEIQRTEQGDSAMYLCASSLATSGSHEQFFGPGTRLTVL.

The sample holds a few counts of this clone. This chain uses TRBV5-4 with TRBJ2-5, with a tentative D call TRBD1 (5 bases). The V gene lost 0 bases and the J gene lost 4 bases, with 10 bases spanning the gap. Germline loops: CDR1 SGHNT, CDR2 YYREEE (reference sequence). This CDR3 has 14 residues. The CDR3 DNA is TGTGCCAGCAGCTTGGTAGGGGTTGGAGAGACCCAGTACTTC. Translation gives CASSLVGVGETQYF. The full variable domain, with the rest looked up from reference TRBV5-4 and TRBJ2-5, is ETGVTQSPTHLIKTRGQQVTLRCSSQSGHNTVSWYQQALGQGPQFIFQYYREEENGRGNFPPRFSGLQFPNYSSELNVNALELDDSALYLCASSLVGVGETQYFGPGTRLLVL.